This entry features one TCR beta chain sequence. Its cognate antigen is unknown. This specimen comes from a study of T cell responses to AZD1222 COVID-19 vaccine. On the study more broadly: Pooling of second doses given at about 4 or about 12 weeks was done. Overall study findings and caveats: Close to half of all spike-specific TCRs reportedly target regions of the variants that are unmutated. Baseline seropositivity occurred in only 5 or 6 AZD1222 recipients. Spike as a whole was targeted by vaccine-associated CD4 TCRs, dominant at 160-218 and 743-854.

Sequencing used immunoSEQ multiplex PCR; TCRdb keeps in-frame clones, though not all of them. The repertoire includes over 130,000 clones, around 90% of them detected once, and approximately 5.4% sits in the top ten. Trimming took off 5 bases at V and 4 bases at J, with 13 bases between the two ends. Germline loops: CDR1 MNHEY, CDR2 SMNVEV (reference sequence). The length of the CDR3 is 14 residues. The receptor was isolated from an adult in good health. The genes are TRBV27 and TRBJ2-3, with D uncertain. Specimen: peripheral blood, collected on day 0 of AZD1222 vaccination. The CDR3 region is CASSHWTDPDTQYF. CDR3 DNA: TGTGCCAGCAGTCACTGGACGGACCCAGATACGCAGTATTTT.